The clone carrying this T cell receptor beta chain came up a few times. Antigen unknown. This entry belongs to a study of beta chain features in type 1 diabetes. Across the whole study: The study examined about 100,000,000 sorted cells across all samples. The study's findings and limits: A closer apparent resemblance between naive, central memory and Treg TCRB repertoires was seen in patients than in healthy donors. In patients and controls equally, PCR might favor templates that are shorter.

Per the germline V gene, CDR1 is MNHNS and CDR2 is SASEGT. After removal of 11 bases from V and 2 bases from J, the junction contained 7 bases not matched to a gene. This CDR3 region has 13 residues. Heparinised blood was drawn once per donor, averaging about 100 mL. TCRB transcripts that were expressed got sequenced, as all of the isolated RNA had been reverse transcribed. Profiled with immunoSEQ multiplex PCR; TCRdb holds only in-frame clones, not every one. The sample holds some 500,000 clones; roughly an eighth are singletons and the top ten take about 0.045%. This clonotype was obtained from a woman in her late teens or twenties in good health. The material sequenced was naive CD4+ T cells from blood. The chain links TRBV6-1 to TRBJ2-7, with 9 bases matching TRBD2. CDR3 sequence (DNA): TGTGCCGCGTATTCTAGCGGGGCCTACGAGCAGTACTTC. It specifies CAAYSSGAYEQYF.